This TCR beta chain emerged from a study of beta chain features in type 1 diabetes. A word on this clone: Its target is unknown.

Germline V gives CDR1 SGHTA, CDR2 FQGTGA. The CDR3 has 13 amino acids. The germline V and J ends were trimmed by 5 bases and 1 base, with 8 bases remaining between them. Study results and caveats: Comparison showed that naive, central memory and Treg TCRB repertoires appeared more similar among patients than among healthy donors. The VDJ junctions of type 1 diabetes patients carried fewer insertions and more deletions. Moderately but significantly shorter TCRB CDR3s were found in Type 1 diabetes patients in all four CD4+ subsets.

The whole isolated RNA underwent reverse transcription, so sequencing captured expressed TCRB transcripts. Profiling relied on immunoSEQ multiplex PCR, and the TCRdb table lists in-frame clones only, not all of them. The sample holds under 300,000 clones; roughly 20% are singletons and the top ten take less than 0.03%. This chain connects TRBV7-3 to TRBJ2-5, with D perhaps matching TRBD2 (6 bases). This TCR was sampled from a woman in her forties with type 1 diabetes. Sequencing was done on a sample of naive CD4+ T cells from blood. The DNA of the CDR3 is TGTGCCAGCAGCCCGGAGGGCCAAGAGACCCAGTACTTC. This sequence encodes CASSPEGQETQYF.